This T cell receptor (beta chain) is drawn from a study of identical twins. One entry per CDR3 protein results from TCRdb running MiXCR on the 5' RACE reads. The repertoire consists of about 1.7 million distinct CDR3 sequences, with about 30% occurring once and the leading ten covering about 0.27%. The specimen sequenced was cord blood. The sequence was obtained from a newborn girl in good health.

The chain's CDR3 is CASSQGLAANNEQFF. CDR3 DNA: TGTGCCAGCAGCCAAGGACTAGCGGCCAACAATGAGCAGTTCTTC. The rearrangement uses TRBV11-3 and TRBJ2-1; 10 nucleotides line up with TRBD2. Germline-derived CDR1 and CDR2 are SGHNT and YENEEA. The J segment lost 5 bases and the V segment lost 5 bases, leaving 6 bases of the junction unmatched. CDR3 length: 15 residues.